This is a list of T cell receptor beta chains from one sample in a study of T cells in Graves' hyperthyroidism and ophthalmopathy. TCRdb re-derived calls from the multiplex PCR reads in MiXCR, one entry per CDR3 protein. Of around 600,000 distinct CDR3 sequences in the sample, 13% to 15% were seen once. The sample was blood. All receptors come from a woman in her fifties or sixties with Graves' ophthalmopathy. CDR3s include the opening cysteine and the closing phenylalanine or tryptophan. The order of the fields is CDR3 protein, CDR3 DNA, clone size, J gene, D gene, V gene. A D gene is named only where the DNA matches it firmly. Some rows have no size entry. The others give once, few or many, or a class for an expanded clone.

CDR3: CASSGDRYSYEQYF
DNA: TGTGCCAGCAGCGGAGACAGGTACTCCTACGAGCAGTACTTC
size: many
J: TRBJ2-7
D: -
V: TRBV7-2

CDR3: CASSFRGISYEQYF
DNA: TGTGCCAGCAGCTTTAGGGGAATCTCCTACGAGCAGTACTTC
size: many
J: TRBJ2-7
D: -
V: TRBV7-2

CDR3: CASKYGGGSYEQYF
DNA: TGTGCCAGCAAGTACGGGGGGGGTTCCTACGAGCAGTACTTC
size: -
J: TRBJ2-7
D: TRBD2
V: TRBV27

CDR3: CASSPGLAGTGEQYF
DNA: TGTGCCAGCAGTCCAGGACTAGCGGGAACGGGCGAGCAGTACTTC
size: once
J: TRBJ2-7
D: TRBD2
V: TRBV2

CDR3: CSARSGNHEQFF
DNA: TGCAGTGCTAGATCAGGGAACCATGAGCAGTTCTTC
size: -
J: TRBJ2-1
D: -
V: TRBV20-1

CDR3: CASIPGRTLYEQYF
DNA: TGTGCCAGCATACCGGGACGGACCCTCTACGAGCAGTACTTC
size: many
J: TRBJ2-7
D: -
V: TRBV6-1

CDR3: CSATSTSTDTQYF
DNA: TGCAGCGCCACCAGTACTAGCACAGATACGCAGTATTTT
size: -
J: TRBJ2-3
D: -
V: TRBV29-1

CDR3: CASSIDSRVNYEQYF
DNA: TGTGCCAGTAGTATAGACTCCAGGGTCAACTACGAGCAGTACTTC
size: -
J: TRBJ2-7
D: -
V: TRBV19

CDR3: CASSQGTYSYEQYF
DNA: TGTGCCAGCAGCCAAGGGACCTATAGTTACGAGCAGTACTTC
size: many
J: TRBJ2-7
D: -
V: TRBV3-1

CDR3: CASSLWTGVGYTF
DNA: TGTGCCAGCAGCTTATGGACAGGGGTTGGCTACACCTTC
size: -
J: TRBJ1-2
D: TRBD1
V: TRBV11-2

CDR3: CASSLPTDRQDYEQYF
DNA: TGTGCCAGCAGCTTACCCACCGACAGACAGGACTACGAGCAGTACTTC
size: many
J: TRBJ2-7
D: -
V: TRBV11-3

CDR3: CASSLPGGLGDNQPQHF
DNA: TGTGCCAGCAGTCTCCCTGGCGGCCTGGGGGACAATCAGCCCCAGCATTTT
size: many
J: TRBJ1-5
D: -
V: TRBV28

CDR3: CASSPQGAIEKLFF
DNA: TGTGCCAGCAGCCCCCAGGGGGCAATTGAAAAACTGTTTTTT
size: few
J: TRBJ1-4
D: TRBD1
V: TRBV7-9

CDR3: CASSPRQGGTDTQYF
DNA: TGTGCCAGCAGCCCAAGACAGGGAGGCACAGATACGCAGTATTTT
size: many
J: TRBJ2-3
D: TRBD1
V: TRBV11-3

CDR3: CASSFLRVQYF
DNA: TGTGCCAGCAGTTTTTTGAGGGTTCAGTACTTC
size: many
J: TRBJ2-5
D: -
V: TRBV28

CDR3: CASSLVQGVGELFF
DNA: TGTGCCAGCAGTTTGGTGCAGGGGGTCGGGGAGCTGTTTTTT
size: many
J: TRBJ2-2
D: TRBD1
V: TRBV28

CDR3: CATSRDRVSGYTF
DNA: TGTGCCACCAGCAGAGACAGGGTCAGCGGCTACACCTTC
size: few
J: TRBJ1-2
D: -
V: TRBV15

CDR3: CASSYQRTGVTEAFF
DNA: TGTGCCAGCAGTTACCAGAGGACAGGGGTGACTGAAGCTTTCTTT
size: -
J: TRBJ1-1
D: TRBD1
V: TRBV6-5

CDR3: CASSMMVGGASHFYEQFF
DNA: TGTGCCAGTAGTATGATGGTGGGGGGGGCGAGTCATTTTTATGAGCAGTTCTTC
size: -
J: TRBJ2-1
D: -
V: TRBV19

CDR3: CACSLASSGVTEQFF
DNA: TGTGCCTGCAGCTTGGCCAGTAGCGGGGTTACTGAGCAGTTCTTC
size: few
J: TRBJ2-1
D: TRBD2
V: TRBV5-8

CDR3: CASSQEQGANNQPQHF
DNA: TGTGCCAGCAGCCAAGAACAGGGGGCTAACAATCAGCCCCAGCATTTT
size: -
J: TRBJ1-5
D: TRBD1
V: TRBV4-2

CDR3: CASSVDAGTGDQPQHF
DNA: TGTGCCAGCAGCGTAGACGCCGGGACAGGGGACCAGCCCCAGCATTTT
size: once
J: TRBJ1-5
D: TRBD1
V: TRBV9

CDR3: CASSLGPTNTDTQYF
DNA: TGTGCCAGCAGCTTGGGACCTACCAACACAGATACGCAGTATTTT
size: few
J: TRBJ2-3
D: -
V: TRBV5-8

CDR3: CASSDTYQTQYF
DNA: TGTGCCAGCAGTGACACCTATCAGACCCAGTACTTC
size: few
J: TRBJ2-5
D: -
V: TRBV6-1

CDR3: CASSSSQGQGVAEQFF
DNA: TGTGCCAGCAGCTCCTCACAGGGACAGGGAGTGGCTGAGCAGTTCTTC
size: -
J: TRBJ2-1
D: TRBD1
V: TRBV7-6

CDR3: CASSDPSGSDEQFF
DNA: TGTGCCAGCAGCGATCCTAGCGGGAGCGATGAGCAGTTCTTC
size: -
J: TRBJ2-1
D: TRBD2
V: TRBV7-9

CDR3: CSARLETGILYEQYF
DNA: TGCAGTGCTAGACTCGAGACAGGGATACTCTACGAGCAGTACTTC
size: -
J: TRBJ2-7
D: TRBD1
V: TRBV20-1

CDR3: CASSDPGQGVRETQYF
DNA: TGTGCCAGCAGCGACCCGGGACAGGGGGTGAGAGAGACCCAGTACTTC
size: many
J: TRBJ2-5
D: TRBD1
V: TRBV11-3

CDR3: CASSWAVSNQPQHF
DNA: TGTGCCAGTAGTTGGGCGGTTAGCAATCAGCCCCAGCATTTT
size: few
J: TRBJ1-5
D: -
V: TRBV19

CDR3: CASSPRPKPNHEQYF
DNA: TGTGCCAGCAGTCCACGACCGAAACCCAACCACGAGCAGTACTTC
size: -
J: TRBJ2-7
D: -
V: TRBV6-9

CDR3: CASSLSPWREINEQYF
DNA: TGTGCCAGCAGTTTATCCCCCTGGCGGGAGATAAACGAGCAGTACTTC
size: many
J: TRBJ2-7
D: TRBD2
V: TRBV27

CDR3: CASRQPRRDQPQHF
DNA: TGTGCCAGCAGACAACCCCGGCGGGATCAGCCCCAGCATTTT
size: many
J: TRBJ1-5
D: -
V: TRBV6-2/TRBV6-3

CDR3: CAIGLQGADEQYF
DNA: TGTGCCATCGGCTTACAGGGGGCCGACGAGCAGTACTTC
size: -
J: TRBJ2-7
D: TRBD1
V: TRBV10-3

CDR3: CASSPTSGRIGEQFF
DNA: TGTGCCAGCAGCCCGACTAGCGGGAGAATCGGTGAGCAGTTCTTC
size: many
J: TRBJ2-1
D: TRBD2
V: TRBV11-3

CDR3: CASSDDVSNQPQHF
DNA: TGTGCCAGCAGTGACGACGTTAGCAATCAGCCCCAGCATTTT
size: many
J: TRBJ1-5
D: -
V: TRBV6-1